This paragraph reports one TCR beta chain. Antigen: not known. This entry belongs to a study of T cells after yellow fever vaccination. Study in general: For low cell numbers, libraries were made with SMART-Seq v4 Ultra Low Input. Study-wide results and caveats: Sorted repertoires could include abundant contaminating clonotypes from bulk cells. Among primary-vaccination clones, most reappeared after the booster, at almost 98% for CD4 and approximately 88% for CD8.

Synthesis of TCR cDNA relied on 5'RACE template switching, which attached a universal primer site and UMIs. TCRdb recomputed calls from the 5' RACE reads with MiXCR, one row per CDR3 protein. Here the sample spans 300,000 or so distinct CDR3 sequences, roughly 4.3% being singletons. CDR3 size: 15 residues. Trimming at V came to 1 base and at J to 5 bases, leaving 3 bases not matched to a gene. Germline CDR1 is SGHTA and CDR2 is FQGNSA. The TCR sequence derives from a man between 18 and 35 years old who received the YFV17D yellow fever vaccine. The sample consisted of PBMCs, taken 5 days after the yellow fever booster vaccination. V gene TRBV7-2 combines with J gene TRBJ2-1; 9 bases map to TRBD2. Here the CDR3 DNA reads TGTGCCAGCAGCTTAGGTAGCGGGGGAAACAATGAGCAGTTCTTC. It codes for CASSLGSGGNNEQFF.